One sample yielded the 32 T cell receptor beta chains listed below, sequenced in a study of Graves' ophthalmopathy and Graves' hyperthyroidism. Amplified material comprised TCR beta CDR3 regions derived from RNA transcripts. Second-round multiplex PCR followed a first-round RT-PCR using HTBI primers. TCRdb itself ran the multiplex PCR reads through MiXCR, one entry per CDR3 protein. The sample consists of over 650,000 distinct CDR3 sequences, about two fifths of them appearing once. Sequences were obtained from peripheral blood. These receptor sequences come from an adult man with Graves' ophthalmopathy.

This clonotype has more than one count but fewer than ten. This rearrangement joins TRBV11-2 to TRBJ2-5, with 16 bases aligning to TRBD2. This CDR3 contains 17 residues. The V gene end was trimmed by 11 bases and the J gene end by 5 bases; junction bases not matched to a gene: 14. In germline, CDR1 is SGHAT, CDR2 FQNNGV. The CDR3 DNA follows: TGTGCCTGGAGTCCCGGGACTAGCGGGGGGGCGGGTGAGACCCAGTACTTC. Translated, it gives CAWSPGTSGGAGETQYF.

The rearrangement uses TRBV25-1 and TRBJ1-1, with D maybe TRBD1 (5 bases). CDR3 size: 16 residues. The germline CDR1 and CDR2 sequences are MGHDK and SYGVNS. V gave up 8 bases and J gave up 6 bases, with 25 bases separating them. The CDR3 loop reads CASSPLPQGRDPEAFF. As DNA, the CDR3 is TGTGCCAGCTCACCACTTCCCCAGGGCAGGGATCCTGAAGCTTTCTTT.

This clonotype showed up just a few times. This chain's CDR3 is CASGGPGTDTQYF. The CDR3, as DNA: TGTGCCAGTGGAGGGCCTGGGACAGATACGCAGTATTTT. The V gene is TRBV7-8, the J gene TRBJ2-3; D is perhaps TRBD2 (6 bases). Germline CDR1 is SGHVS and CDR2 is FQNEAQ. The CDR3 is 13 amino acids. Trimming cost V 9 bases and J 3 bases, with 13 bases left between them.

This clonotype was counted many times. The chain is built from TRBV2 and TRBJ2-7; D is perhaps TRBD2 (6 bases). The CDR3 has 15 amino acids. In germline, CDR1 is SNHLY, CDR2 FYNNEI. Between the trimmed V and J ends, which lost 6 bases and 1 base, there was a span of 16 bases. The CDR3 loop is CASSVVGTLSYEQYF. DNA of the CDR3: TGTGCCAGCAGCGTCGTCGGGACTCTTTCCTACGAGCAGTACTTC.

The chain employs TRBV12-3 or TRBV12-4 and TRBJ2-7; 8 nucleotides align to TRBD1. The CDR3 is 14 amino acids. J lost 9 bases, V lost 2 bases, and 9 bases had no gene match. The CDR3 loop reads CASSLSDRGGGQYF. The DNA of the CDR3 is TGTGCCAGCAGTTTATCCGACAGGGGCGGCGGGCAGTACTTC.

CDR3 in DNA: TGTGCCAGCAAAGTGGGGACAGGGGGGGACACTGAAGCTTTCTTT. The encoded protein is CASKVGTGGDTEAFF. The chain recombines TRBV25-1 with TRBJ1-1; TRBD1 agrees at 11 bases. J lost 3 bases, V lost 7 bases, and 7 bases had no gene match. Germline CDR1 reads MGHDK; CDR2 reads SYGVNS. The CDR3 has 15 residues.

Many counts were recorded for this clonotype. V gene TRBV2 combines with J gene TRBJ1-3, with D perhaps TRBD1 (6 bases). The CDR3 runs 15 residues. Germline CDR1 reads SNHLY; CDR2 reads FYNNEI. The V gene lost 3 bases and the J gene lost 2 bases, with 11 bases spanning the gap. CDR3 sequence (DNA): TGTGCCAGCAGTGAGAGGGGGGGAGCTGGAAACACCATATATTTT. This encodes CASSERGGAGNTIYF. The full variable domain, its missing parts supplied by reference TRBV2 and TRBJ1-3, is EPEVTQTPSHQVTQMGQEVILRCVPISNHLYFYWYRQILGQKVEFLVSFYNNEISEKSEIFDDQFSVERPDGSNFTLKIRSTKLEDSAMYFCASSERGGAGNTIYFGEGSWLTVV.

This chain joins TRBV4-2 and TRBJ2-2, with D maybe TRBD2 (7 bases). The germline gives CDR1 LGHNA, CDR2 YNFKEQ. The V end lost 2 bases, the J end lost 2 bases, and 12 bases lay between the germline ends. The CDR3 consists of 16 residues. In DNA, the CDR3 is TGTGCCAGCAGCCAAATGCGGGGGCTTAACACCGGGGAGCTGTTTTTT. Protein product: CASSQMRGLNTGELFF.

Note on this clonotype: This sequence may be a read error, since a much larger clone differs from it by one base. V is TRBV7-2 and J is TRBJ2-5; tentative D call: TRBD2 (6 bases). Germline CDR1 reads SGHTA; CDR2 reads FQGNSA. V lost 3 bases and J lost 3, with 14 bases in between. This CDR3 contains 15 residues. The CDR3 DNA reads as TGTGCCAGCAGCTTTTTGGGGGGTTCGGAAGAGACCCAGTACTTC. Residues: CASSFLGGSEETQYF.

As concerns this clonotype: Germline and junction disagree at one end, which may indicate a read error. In DNA, the CDR3 is TGTGCCATCAGTGACCCGGGACAACACTCTGGAAACACCATATATTTT. Amino acids: CAISDPGQHSGNTIYF. The rearrangement uses TRBV25-1 and TRBJ1-3; weak D call: TRBD1 (6 bases). The CDR3 runs to 16 residues. Germline-derived CDR1 and CDR2 are MGHDK and SYGVNS.

This clonotype is a singleton in its sample. The chain is built from TRBV29-1 and TRBJ1-2; 7 bases agree with TRBD1. The CDR3 is made up of 12 amino acids. CDR1 and CDR2 (germline): SQVTM, ANQGSEA. V lost 8 bases, J lost 5 bases, and 8 bases stayed unmatched. This chain's CDR3 is CSLEGGGYGYTF. In DNA, the CDR3 is TGCAGCTTAGAAGGGGGCGGATATGGCTACACCTTC.

This chain uses TRBV30 with TRBJ2-5; 12 bases agree with TRBD2. This CDR3 has 15 amino acids. V lost 5 bases to trimming and J lost 4 bases; unmatched junction nucleotides: 8. From germline, CDR1 is GTSNPN and CDR2 SVGIG (reference sequence). The CDR3 here is CAWAPSGGAAETQYF. The CDR3 DNA reads as TGTGCCTGGGCACCTAGCGGGGGGGCCGCAGAGACCCAGTACTTC.

This clonotype was picked up a small number of times. The chain carries TRBV5-1 and TRBJ1-1, with D uncertain. Per germline, CDR1 SGHRS and CDR2 YFSETQ. V lost 2 bases, J lost 4 bases, and 12 bases lay in between. The CDR3 is 14 amino acids. CDR3 sequence: CASSFPYDGTEAFF. CDR3 bases: TGCGCCAGCAGCTTTCCATATGATGGCACTGAAGCTTTCTTT.

The chain joins TRBV29-1 to TRBJ2-7, with 10 bases aligning to TRBD1. Trimming took 7 bases from V and 5 from J; bases not matched to a gene: 5. The CDR3 extends over 12 amino acids. The germline V gene has CDR1 SQVTM and CDR2 ANQGSEA. CDR3 residues: CSAHGQGDEQYF. CDR3 nucleotides: TGCAGCGCCCACGGACAGGGGGACGAGCAGTACTTC.

V usage is TRBV27 and J usage is TRBJ2-7; the D is unclear. The CDR3 extends over 14 amino acids. Germline CDR1 MNHEY, CDR2 SMNVEV (reference sequence). V lost 8 bases and J 5 bases, leaving 19 bases between the germline ends. The CDR3 DNA sequence: TGTGCCAGCTCACCACTGGATCGGCCCAACGAGCAGTACTTC. This sequence encodes CASSPLDRPNEQYF.

This clonotype has a single count. V usage is TRBV29-1 and J usage is TRBJ1-2; TRBD1 is a possible D gene (6 bases). The ends were cut back, 8 bases at V and 7 bases at J, with 14 bases in the middle. Germline V gene lookup returns CDR1 SQVTM and CDR2 ANQGSEA. The CDR3 runs to 11 residues. The DNA of the CDR3 is TGCAGCTCCACGGGGGCTGTTGGCTACACCTTC. The encoded protein is CSSTGAVGYTF.

J is TRBJ2-6 and V is TRBV11-2, with D unresolved. Germline CDR1 is SGHAT and CDR2 is FQNNGV. The CDR3 loop spans 16 amino acids. V was trimmed by 2 bases and J by 3 bases, leaving 11 bases between them. Here the CDR3 DNA reads TGTGCCAGCAGCTTATGGGATCTTAGTGGGGCCAACGTCCTGACTTTC. This gives the protein CASSLWDLSGANVLTF.

This clonotype was observed a few times. J is TRBJ2-5 and V is TRBV5-8, with TRBD2 matching 8 bases. V dropped 2 bases and J dropped 4; count of bases not matched to a gene: 7. Germline assignment: CDR1 SGHTS and CDR2 YDEGEE. This CDR3 is 15 amino acids long. CDR3 residues: CASSLYLAGRETQYF. CDR3 in DNA: TGTGCCAGCAGCTTATACTTAGCGGGGAGAGAGACCCAGTACTTC.

This clonotype was found a few times. This sequence joins TRBV3-1 and TRBJ2-7; 7 nucleotides align to TRBD1. With 4 bases clipped from V and 4 bases from J, the junction kept 13 bases outside the gene matches. Germline CDR1 and CDR2: LGHDT and YNNKEL (reference sequence). The CDR3 consists of 16 residues. CDR3 in amino acids: CASSRPSYRGWYEQYF. CDR3 coding DNA: TGTGCCAGCAGCCGCCCCTCCTACAGGGGATGGTACGAGCAGTACTTC.

This clonotype was seen repeatedly, ten times or more. The chain combines TRBV2 with TRBJ2-5; 12 bases map to TRBD2. The CDR3 has 15 amino acids. The germline CDR1 and CDR2 sequences are SNHLY and FYNNEI. The junction had 4 bases not matched to a gene; V was cut back by 4 bases and J by 4 bases. In DNA, the CDR3 is TGTGCCAGCAGTGTCCTACTAGCGGGAGGAGAGACCCAGTACTTC. Translated, it gives CASSVLLAGGETQYF.

On this clonotype: A much larger clone differs by one base, so this may be a read error. The chain couples TRBV14 to TRBJ2-2; 7 bases match TRBD1. This CDR3 is built from 13 residues. Germline assignment: CDR1 SGHDN and CDR2 FVKESK. V lost 2 bases to trimming and J lost 7 bases; unmatched junction nucleotides: 1. In nucleotides, the CDR3 is TGTGCCAGCAGCCAAAGGGGGCACGGGGAGCTGTTTTTT. The encoded protein is CASSQRGHGELFF.

Details on this clonotype: With a much larger clone just one base away, this may be a read error. This chain joins TRBV20-1 and TRBJ1-2; D may be TRBD1 (6 bases). The CDR3 is made up of 13 amino acids. Looked up from germline, CDR1 is DFQATT and CDR2 is SNEGSKA (reference sequence). Between the trimmed V and J ends, which lost 6 bases and 7 bases, there was a span of 18 bases. This CDR3 is CSATDGGQGGYTF. CDR3 in DNA: TGCAGTGCCACTGACGGGGGGCAGGGTGGCTACACCTTC.

This clonotype occurred a few times. V is TRBV11-3 and J is TRBJ2-2; D is uncertain. In germline, CDR1 is SGHNT, CDR2 YENEEA. Deletions cut 4 bases from V and 8 bases from J, with 8 bases between. This CDR3 has 12 residues. This chain's CDR3 is CASSWARGELFF. As DNA, the CDR3 is TGTGCCAGCAGCTGGGCCCGGGGGGAGCTGTTTTTT.

As for this clonotype: Mismatch with germline at one junction end may stem from a read error. DNA for the CDR3: TGTGCCAGCAGCTTAGAGGGTAGCGGGAACCGAGATACGCAGTATTTC. It encodes CASSLEGSGNRDTQYF. V gene TRBV13 combines with J gene TRBJ2-3; 8 bases fit TRBD2. The CDR3 totals 16 residues. Germline CDR1 and CDR2: PRHDT and FYEKMQ (reference sequence).

This clonotype was seen at least ten times. V is TRBV14 and J is TRBJ1-2; 7 nucleotides align to TRBD1. V was pared by 8 bases and J by 4 bases, with 4 bases of the junction left unmatched. Germline V CDR1 and CDR2: SGHDN, FVKESK. This CDR3 comprises 12 residues. CDR3 DNA sequence: TGTGCCAGCGCAGACAGGGCCTATGGCTACACCTTC. Its protein product is CASADRAYGYTF.

The rearrangement uses TRBV2 and TRBJ2-5; D is possibly TRBD1 (6 bases). Germline lookup yields CDR1 SNHLY and CDR2 FYNNEI. The CDR3 runs 14 residues. Trimming took 6 bases from V and 3 from J, leaving 14 bases between them. In DNA form, the CDR3 reads TGTGCCAGCAGGGAGGCAGGGGTGAAAGAGACCCAGTACTTC. Translated, it gives CASREAGVKETQYF. Variable domain in full (rest from reference TRBV2 and TRBJ2-5): EPEVTQTPSHQVTQMGQEVILRCVPISNHLYFYWYRQILGQKVEFLVSFYNNEISEKSEIFDDQFSVERPDGSNFTLKIRSTKLEDSAMYFCASREAGVKETQYFGPGTRLLVL.

The chain links TRBV24-1 to TRBJ2-5; possibly TRBD2 for D (5 bases). Germline lookup yields CDR1 KGHDR and CDR2 SFDVKD. The CDR3 runs to 16 residues. V dropped 5 bases and J dropped 5 bases, with 20 bases sitting between them. The CDR3 DNA sequence: TGTGCCACCAGTGGAGGCCGGGATGGCACCGGGGAGACCCAGTACTTC. Its translation is CATSGGRDGTGETQYF.

With respect to this clonotype: This sequence is one base from a far larger clone and is likely a read error. The missing conserved phenylalanine or tryptophan at the end of this CDR3 makes a read error likely. V gene TRBV7-8 combines with J gene TRBJ2-7; D may be TRBD1 (6 bases). In germline, CDR1 is SGHVS, CDR2 FQNEAQ. This CDR3 spans 14 amino acids. Trimming stripped 5 bases from V and 4 bases from J, with 15 bases between. Here the CDR3 DNA reads TGTGCCAGCAGCCTAGGAACAGGGACGTACGAGCAGTACTGC. Translating gives CASSLGTGTYEQYC.

The chain couples TRBV29-1 to TRBJ2-2, with D possibly matching TRBD2 (5 bases). Deletions cut 6 bases from V and 6 bases from J, with 5 bases between. This CDR3 spans 10 amino acids. In germline, CDR1 is SQVTM, CDR2 ANQGSEA. This CDR3 is CSVAAGELFF. The CDR3 DNA is TGCAGCGTAGCGGCCGGGGAGCTGTTTTTT.

For this clonotype: Here the CDR3 omits its conserved ending phenylalanine or tryptophan, so a read error is the likely source. V gene TRBV5-5 combines with J gene TRBJ1-1, with a possible D match to TRBD1 (6 bases). Germline V gene lookup returns CDR1 SGHKS and CDR2 YYEKEE (reference sequence). The CDR3 loop spans 13 amino acids. The CDR3 sequence: CASSLQGSTEAFS. The CDR3 DNA reads TGCGCCAGCAGCCTCCAGGGGAGCACTGAAGCTTTCTCT.

This clonotype appeared a few times. For the CDR3, the DNA is TGCGCCAGCAGCCAAGGAGTAGACGGGGAGCTGTTTTTT. Translated, it gives CASSQGVDGELFF. V usage is TRBV4-1 and J usage is TRBJ2-2; no clear D gene. CDR3 length: 13 residues. V was clipped by 1 base and J by 7 bases, with 7 bases between them. The V gene's germline CDR1 is MGHRA and CDR2 YSYEKL.

This clonotype came up many times. V gene TRBV19 combines with J gene TRBJ1-4; D is unclear. The CDR3 covers 15 residues. V gave up 3 bases and J gave up 0 bases, with 8 bases separating them. The germline V gene has CDR1 LNHDA and CDR2 SQIVND (reference sequence). CDR3 in amino acids: CASSISSATNEKLFF. The CDR3 nucleotides are TGTGCCAGTAGTATCTCGTCTGCAACTAATGAAAAACTGTTTTTT. The whole variable domain, filled in from reference TRBV19 and TRBJ1-4, reads DGGITQSPKYLFRKEGQNVTLSCEQNLNHDAMYWYRQDPGQGLRLIYYSQIVNDFQKGDIAEGYSVSREKKESFPLTVTSAQKNPTAFYLCASSISSATNEKLFFGSGTQLSVL.